This T cell receptor beta chain was sequenced for a study of blood T cell repertoires in COVID-19. As for the study in general: The study drew acute and convalescent COVID-19 samples from the United States, Italy and Spain. Sources were T cells, B-cell-depleted T cells, or PBMCs; the material itself was cDNA or gDNA.

The authors' processing: Estimated nucleated cell counts came from reference gene primer amplification. Assay used: immunoSEQ multiplex PCR; TCRdb lists only in-frame clones, some missing. The D gene and trimming were derived from the DNA, and the V and J assignments and clone size from that table. Among a few hundred thousand clones listed, about 83% were seen once. Between the trimmed V and J ends, which lost 10 bases and 6 bases, there was a span of 9 bases. Germline CDR1 and CDR2: LNHDA and SQIVND (reference sequence). This CDR3 comprises 11 residues. Specimen: peripheral blood. This sequence originates from a woman between 45 and 60 years old with acute or convalescent COVID-19. This chain uses TRBV19 with TRBJ1-4, with D unresolved. The CDR3 DNA follows: TGTGCCACTACCGAGGATGAAAAACTGTTTTTT. This encodes CATTEDEKLFF. Combining the CDR3 with reference TRBV19 and TRBJ1-4 gives the whole variable domain DGGITQSPKYLFRKEGQNVTLSCEQNLNHDAMYWYRQDPGQGLRLIYYSQIVNDFQKGDIAEGYSVSREKKESFPLTVTSAQKNPTAFYLCATTEDEKLFFGSGTQLSVL.